This entry concerns a single T cell receptor (beta chain). Its binding antigen is unknown. One base away there is no much larger clone; base qualities are not given. The method behind the library was the immunoSEQ multiplex PCR assay. DNA from the cultured, isolated CD4+ T cells was subjected to TCR beta CDR3 sequencing. In the source study's methods: Non-productive TCR sequences were discarded, and reads were trimmed to the CDR3 region, with only CDR3s of 7 or more amino acids retained. The MANAFEST web app was used to pick out antigen-specific clonotypes by comparing their expansion in peptide wells with that in reference cultures. For clones to be considered positive, expansion at FDR<0.05 versus reference and all other wells, an odds ratio above 5, and a frequency above 0.1% in two replicate wells were required. Clonotypes significantly expanded in SARS-CoV-2 spike wells and in at least one common cold coronavirus spike condition were defined as cross-reactive. CDR3 similarity was assessed by Levenshtein distance with the stringdist R package, and unrooted trees were built with ape in R 3.6.1. TCRdb limited this immuneACCESS table to in-frame rearrangements with V and J called. A share of clones is missing; checked studies link under half to unresolved V genes, and the rest is unexplained. V and J calls and clone size are copied from that table; D and trimming were computed from the DNA. The sample has 55,000 to 80,000 clones on record, around three quarters of them singletons. About 4.1% of the sample is in the top ten clones.

The ViraFEST assay stimulated PBMC with viral peptide pools and then used TCR sequencing to identify antigen-specific CD4+ T cell clonotypes by expansion. After about 9 days of culture, CD4+ T cells were isolated with the EasySep CD4+ T cell isolation kit. Healthy vaccine recipients had no prior SARS-CoV-2 infection, confirmed by negative nucleocapsid antibodies before and after vaccination. Over 1.5 million PBMC per well were cultured with 9 to 10 ug/ml peptides in IMDM containing around 5% human AB serum, about 9 IU/ml IL-2 and gentamicin. Half of the culture medium was replaced with fresh IL-2-containing medium on days 3 and 7. Unless otherwise noted, each peptide stimulation condition was cultured in triplicate wells. Using Ficoll-Paque Plus gradient centrifugation, PBMC were separated from whole blood and then either used fresh or cryopreserved at -140C. The spike proteins of SARS-CoV-2 and of the common cold coronaviruses HCoV-NL63, HCoV-OC43 and HCoV-229E were spanned by overlapping peptide pools. The QIAamp micro DNA kit was used to extract genomic DNA from the cultured CD4+ T cells.

This specimen comes from a study of vaccination effects on CD4 cells after COVID-19 (dated by TCRdb to between 2021 and 2022). In the study overall: Each participant got two doses of an mRNA SARS-CoV-2 vaccine, either BNT162b2 or mRNA-1273. In both COVID-19 convalescent patients and infection-naive vaccine recipients, the study compared SARS-CoV-2 spike-specific CD4+ TCR repertoires from before mRNA vaccination with those from after it. The full study included approximately nine COVID-19 convalescent patients and several SARS-CoV-2-naive healthy vaccine recipients. Cultures from other donors in the study were sequenced with the Oncomine TCR Beta short-read assay on an Illumina iSeq 100.

What the study reported, not specific to this receptor: At late post-vaccination timepoints, both infection-induced and vaccine-induced clones showed marked clonal contraction, consistent with waning T cell responses. In healthy vaccine recipients, vaccine-induced clones were almost all SARS-CoV-2 mono-reactive, with only 1 of 255 being cross-reactive with common cold coronaviruses. The study was limited by a small number of convalescent patients, and early post-infection timepoints were lacking.

The germline V gene gives CDR1 as ENHRY and CDR2 as SYGVKD. Between the V and J ends, shortened by 10 bases and 1 base respectively, the junction contains 19 bases. Counted from cysteine to phenylalanine, this CDR3 has 16 amino acids. Just the 48-base CDR3 DNA is kept, in frame starting at base 1. The chain is encoded by TRBV10-3 joined to TRBJ2-2, with no reliable assignment of the D segment. This sample comprised CD4+ T cells from PBMCs cultured with HCoV-OC43 spike peptides, obtained before COVID-19 vaccination. This specimen's cell subset or site label, interpreted: HCoV-OC43 spike overlapping peptide pool stimulation. This TCR was recovered from a human donor who received a COVID-19 vaccine. The CDR3 reads as follows: CATKRTGPQNTGELFF. The nucleotides read TGTGCCACGAAGAGGACCGGGCCACAGAACACCGGGGAGCTGTTTTTT.